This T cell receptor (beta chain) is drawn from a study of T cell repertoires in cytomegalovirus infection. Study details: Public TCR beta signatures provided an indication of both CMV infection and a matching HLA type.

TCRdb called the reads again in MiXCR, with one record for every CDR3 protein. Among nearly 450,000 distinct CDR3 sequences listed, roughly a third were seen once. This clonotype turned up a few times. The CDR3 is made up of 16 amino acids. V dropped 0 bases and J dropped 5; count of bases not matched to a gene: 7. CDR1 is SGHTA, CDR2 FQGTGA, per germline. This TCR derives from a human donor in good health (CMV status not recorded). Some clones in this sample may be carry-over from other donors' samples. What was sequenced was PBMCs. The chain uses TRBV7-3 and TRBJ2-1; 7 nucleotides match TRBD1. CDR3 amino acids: CASSLTSGTANNEQFF. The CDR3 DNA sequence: TGTGCCAGCAGCTTAACGAGTGGGACAGCGAACAATGAGCAGTTCTTC.